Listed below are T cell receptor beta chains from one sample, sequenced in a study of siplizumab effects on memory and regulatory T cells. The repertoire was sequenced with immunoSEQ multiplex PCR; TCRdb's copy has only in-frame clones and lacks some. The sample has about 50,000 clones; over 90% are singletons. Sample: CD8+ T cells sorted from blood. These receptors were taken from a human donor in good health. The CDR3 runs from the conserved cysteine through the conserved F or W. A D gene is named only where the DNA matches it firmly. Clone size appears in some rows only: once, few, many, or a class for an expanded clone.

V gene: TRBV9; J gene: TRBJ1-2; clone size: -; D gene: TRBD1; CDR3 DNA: TGTGCCAGCAGCGACGGACAGGGAGGGAACTATGGCTACACCTTC; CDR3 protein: CASSDGQGGNYGYTF
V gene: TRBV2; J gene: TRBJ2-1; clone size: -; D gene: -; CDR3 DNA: TGTGCCAGCAACTACTGGAGCTCCTACAATGAGCAGTTCTTC; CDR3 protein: CASNYWSSYNEQFF
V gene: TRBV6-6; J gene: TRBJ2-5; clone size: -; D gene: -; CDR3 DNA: TGTGCCAGCAGCAACCGGGGGGCCAGGGGAGAGACCCAGTACTTC; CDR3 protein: CASSNRGARGETQYF
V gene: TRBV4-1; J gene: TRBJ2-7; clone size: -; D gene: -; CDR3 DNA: TGCGCCAGCAGCCAAGATCTGGTTGGGGGGCAGTACTTC; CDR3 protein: CASSQDLVGGQYF
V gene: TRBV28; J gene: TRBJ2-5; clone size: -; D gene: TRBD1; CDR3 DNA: TGTGCCAGCAGTTACGGCCTTTGGTTAGCTCCAGACAGGGGAGTCCAAGAGACCCAGTACTTC; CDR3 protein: CASSYGLWLAPDRGVQETQYF
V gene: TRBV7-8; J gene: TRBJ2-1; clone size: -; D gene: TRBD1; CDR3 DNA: TGTGCCAGCAGCCGTGGTACAGGGGCAATAGGGCAGTTCTTC; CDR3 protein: CASSRGTGAIGQFF
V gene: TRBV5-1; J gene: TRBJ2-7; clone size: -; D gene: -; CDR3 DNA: TGCGCCAGCAGCTTGACGGGACAGACTAGCTACGAGCAGTACTTC; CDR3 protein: CASSLTGQTSYEQYF
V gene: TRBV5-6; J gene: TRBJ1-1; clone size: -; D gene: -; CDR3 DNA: TGTGCCAGCTCTCGGGAGGGGTCGGCTGAAGCTTTCTTT; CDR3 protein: CASSREGSAEAFF
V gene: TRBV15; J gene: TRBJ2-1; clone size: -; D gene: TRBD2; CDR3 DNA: TGTGCCACCAGCAGGGGAAGGGCTAGCGGGCCACCGGGGTTGCAGTTCTTC; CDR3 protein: CATSRGRASGPPGLQFF
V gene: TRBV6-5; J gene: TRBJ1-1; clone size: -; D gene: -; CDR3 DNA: TGTGCCAGCAGCGCTTCGAACACTGAAGCTTTCTTT; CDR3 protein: CASSASNTEAFF
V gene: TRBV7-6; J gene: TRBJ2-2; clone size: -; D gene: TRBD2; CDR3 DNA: TGTGCCAGCAGCTTTACGGGAGGGAACACCGGGGAGCTGTTTTTT; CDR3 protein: CASSFTGGNTGELFF
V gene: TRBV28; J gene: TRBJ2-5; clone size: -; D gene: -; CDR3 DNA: TGTGCCAGCAGGACCGGGACACAACACCAAGAGACCCAGTACTTC; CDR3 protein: CASRTGTQHQETQYF
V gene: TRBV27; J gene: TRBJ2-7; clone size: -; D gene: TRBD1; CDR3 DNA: TGTGCCAGCAGTTTTGGGGGGACAGGGAACGAGCAGTACTTC; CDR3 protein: CASSFGGTGNEQYF
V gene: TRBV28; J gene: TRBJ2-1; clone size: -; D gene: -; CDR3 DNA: TGTGCCAGCAGTTTACTGCGCGAAACCTCCTACAATGAGCAGTTCTTC; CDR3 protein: CASSLLRETSYNEQFF
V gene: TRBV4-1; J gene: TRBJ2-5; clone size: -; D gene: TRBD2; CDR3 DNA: TGCGCCAGCAGCCAACTTGGACTAGCGGGAGTTCGAGAGACCCAGTACTTC; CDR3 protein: CASSQLGLAGVRETQYF
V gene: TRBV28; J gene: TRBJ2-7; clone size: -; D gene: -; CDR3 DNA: TGTGCCAGCAGTCTAACTTCGACACGGGGAACCTACGAGCAGTACTTC; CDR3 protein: CASSLTSTRGTYEQYF
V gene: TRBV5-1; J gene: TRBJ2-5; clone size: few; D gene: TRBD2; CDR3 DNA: TGCGCCAGCCACGAAGGGACTAGCGGCAAAGAGACCCAGTACTTC; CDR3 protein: CASHEGTSGKETQYF
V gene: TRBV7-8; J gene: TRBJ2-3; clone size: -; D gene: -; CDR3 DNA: TGTGCCGTCCCGAGAGCAGATACGCAGTATTTT; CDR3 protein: CAVPRADTQYF
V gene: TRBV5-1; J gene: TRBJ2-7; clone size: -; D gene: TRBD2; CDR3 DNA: TGCGCCAGCAGCTTGGGAATCAGGGAGGGCGACGAGCAGTACTTC; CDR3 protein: CASSLGIREGDEQYF
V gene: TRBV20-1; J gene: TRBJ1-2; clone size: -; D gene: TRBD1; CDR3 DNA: TGCAGTGCTAGGACAGGGAGCGGCTACACCTTC; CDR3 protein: CSARTGSGYTF